Below are 9 T cell receptor beta chains sequenced from a single sample in a study of CD8+CD57+ T cells in acquired aplastic anemia. Both TCR beta VDJ combination and CDR3 sequence profiling were carried out. Genomic DNA was the template for this profiling. TCRdb re-called the reads with MiXCR, one entry per CDR3 protein. This sample has about 210,000 distinct CDR3 sequences, with approximately 60% found just once. The sequencing sample was made of sorted CD4+, CD8+, or CD8+CD57+ T cells (not recorded which) from PBMCs. Receptors originate from a human donor in good health.

Regarding this clonotype: Just one base apart from a much larger clone, this may be a read error. The rearrangement joins TRBV7-2 to TRBJ1-1; no definite D call. The length of the CDR3 is 15 residues. Germline CDR1 and CDR2: SGHTA and FQGNSA. Trimming removed 4 bases from V and 10 bases from J, with 22 bases in between. DNA of the CDR3: TGTGCCAGCAGCTCTGCCCAGACCTTACAAGAGGGAGCTTTCTTT. Amino acids: CASSSAQTLQEGAFF.

The rearrangement joins TRBV20-1 to TRBJ1-2, with 10 nucleotides matching TRBD1. This CDR3 region has 14 residues. Germline CDR1 and CDR2: DFQATT and SNEGSKA (reference sequence). J lost 9 bases, V lost 1 base, and 8 bases had no gene match. The CDR3: CSARAQTGGSSYTF. The CDR3 nucleotides read TGCAGTGCTAGAGCGCAGACAGGGGGCAGTAGCTACACCTTC.

About this clonotype: This may be a read error: a much more frequent sequence differs by one nucleotide. The V gene is TRBV2, the J gene TRBJ2-7; D remains ambiguous. CDR1 and CDR2 (germline): SNHLY, FYNNEI. V lost 6 bases and J 5 bases, leaving 11 bases between the germline ends. The CDR3 consists of 12 residues. The CDR3 nucleotides are TGTGCCAGCAGACCCGGATCCCACGAGCAGTACTTC. Protein: CASRPGSHEQYF.

The CDR3 nucleotides read TGCGCCAGCAGCCAAGATCTTTCCGGAGGGGATCAGCCCCAGCATTTT. Its protein product is CASSQDLSGGDQPQHF. The rearrangement uses TRBV4-1 and TRBJ1-5; D is perhaps TRBD1 (5 bases). This CDR3 region has 16 residues. The germline CDR1 and CDR2 sequences are MGHRA and YSYEKL. Trimming took off 0 bases at V and 5 bases at J, with 14 bases between the two ends.

This clonotype occurred a few times. The chain joins TRBV19 to TRBJ2-3; unclear D gene. The CDR3 loop spans 15 amino acids. V gave up 1 base and J gave up 1 base, with 9 bases separating them. The V gene's germline CDR1 is LNHDA and CDR2 SQIVND (reference sequence). CDR3 in amino acids: CASSIAQPGTDTQYF. The CDR3 region has the DNA TGTGCCAGTAGTATAGCTCAGCCAGGCACAGATACGCAGTATTTT.

This clonotype came up a few times. The CDR3 here is CASSSWKGGYEQYF. The CDR3 DNA sequence: TGTGCCAGCAGCTCCTGGAAGGGTGGGTACGAGCAGTACTTC. The gene calls are TRBV7-8 and TRBJ2-7; no clear D gene. This CDR3 is 14 amino acids long. CDR1 and CDR2 (germline): SGHVS, FQNEAQ. V was shortened by 4 bases and J by 4 bases, with 14 bases between the two germline ends.

The gene calls are TRBV15 and TRBJ1-1; D gene unclear. The ends were cut back, 1 base at V and 1 base at J, with 4 bases in the middle. Germline values: CDR1 LNHNV, CDR2 YYDKDF (reference sequence). This CDR3 is 13 amino acids long. This CDR3 reads CATSRGTNTEAFF. For the CDR3, the DNA is TGTGCCACCAGCAGAGGCACGAACACTGAAGCTTTCTTT.

This clonotype has only one observation. V is TRBV15 and J is TRBJ2-3; weak D call: TRBD2 (5 bases). CDR3 length: 13 residues. From germline, CDR1 is LNHNV and CDR2 YYDKDF (reference sequence). V lost 11 bases, J lost 8 bases, and 20 bases lay in between. The CDR3 protein is CAPSGMGFGTQYF. For the CDR3, the DNA is TGTGCCCCATCCGGGATGGGCTTCGGTACGCAGTATTTT.

In its sample, this clonotype was seen a few times. The rearrangement uses TRBV2 and TRBJ1-5, with 8 bases fitting TRBD1. Germline loops: CDR1 SNHLY, CDR2 FYNNEI. V shed 5 bases and J 3 bases; nucleotides not matched to a gene: 6. This CDR3 contains 15 residues. CDR3 DNA: TGTGCCAGCAGTCGACAGGGGTGGACCAATCAGCCCCAGCATTTT. Translation: CASSRQGWTNQPQHF.